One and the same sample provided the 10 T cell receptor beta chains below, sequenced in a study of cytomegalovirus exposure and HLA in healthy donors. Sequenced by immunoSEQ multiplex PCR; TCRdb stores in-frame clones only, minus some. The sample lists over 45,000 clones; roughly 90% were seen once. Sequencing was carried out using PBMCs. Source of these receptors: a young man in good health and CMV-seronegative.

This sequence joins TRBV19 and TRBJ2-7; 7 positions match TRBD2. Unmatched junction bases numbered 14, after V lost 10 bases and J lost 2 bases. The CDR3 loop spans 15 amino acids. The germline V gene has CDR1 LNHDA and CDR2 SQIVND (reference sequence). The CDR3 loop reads CATSGGLNPTYEQYF. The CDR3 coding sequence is TGTGCCACATCGGGGGGACTCAATCCAACCTACGAGCAGTACTTC.

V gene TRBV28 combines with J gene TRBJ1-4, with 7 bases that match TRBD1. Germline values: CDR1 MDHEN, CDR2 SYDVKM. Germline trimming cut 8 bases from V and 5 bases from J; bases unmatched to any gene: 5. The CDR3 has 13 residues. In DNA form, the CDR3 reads TGTGCCAGCGCGGGACAGCGAAATGAAAAACTGTTTTTT. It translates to CASAGQRNEKLFF.

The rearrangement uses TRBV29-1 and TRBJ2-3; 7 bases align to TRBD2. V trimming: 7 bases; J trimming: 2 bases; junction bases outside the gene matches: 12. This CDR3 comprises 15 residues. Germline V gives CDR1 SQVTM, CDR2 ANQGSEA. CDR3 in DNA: TGCAGCGGCAAGAGGCTAGCGGAACCCACAGATACGCAGTATTTT. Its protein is CSGKRLAEPTDTQYF.

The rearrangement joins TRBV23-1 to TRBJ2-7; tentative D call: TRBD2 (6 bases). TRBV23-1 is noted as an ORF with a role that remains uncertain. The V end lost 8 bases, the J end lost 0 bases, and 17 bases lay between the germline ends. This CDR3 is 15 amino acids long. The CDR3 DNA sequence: TGCGCCAGCTCCTCCACCGGGACTCCCTCCTACGAGCAGTACTTC. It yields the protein CASSSTGTPSYEQYF.

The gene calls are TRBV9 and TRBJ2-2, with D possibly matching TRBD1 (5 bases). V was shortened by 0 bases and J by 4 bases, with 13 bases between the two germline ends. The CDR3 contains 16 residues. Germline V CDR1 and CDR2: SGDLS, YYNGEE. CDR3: CASSVALSGPTGELFF. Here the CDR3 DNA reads TGTGCCAGCAGCGTAGCTCTTTCAGGGCCCACCGGGGAGCTGTTTTTT.

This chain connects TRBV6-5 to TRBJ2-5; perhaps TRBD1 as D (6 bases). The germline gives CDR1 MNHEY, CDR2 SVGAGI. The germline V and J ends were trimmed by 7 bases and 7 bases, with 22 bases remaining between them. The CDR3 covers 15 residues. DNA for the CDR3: TGTGCCAGCAAAATCAACCAGGGGACGGTAGGGACCCAGTACTTC. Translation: CASKINQGTVGTQYF.

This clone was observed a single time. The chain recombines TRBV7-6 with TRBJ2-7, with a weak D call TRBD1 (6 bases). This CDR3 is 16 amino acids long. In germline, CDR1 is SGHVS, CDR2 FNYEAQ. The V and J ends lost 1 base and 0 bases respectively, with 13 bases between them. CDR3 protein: CASSLDGTLRSYEQYF. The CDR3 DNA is TGTGCCAGCAGCTTAGACGGGACATTACGCTCCTACGAGCAGTACTTC.

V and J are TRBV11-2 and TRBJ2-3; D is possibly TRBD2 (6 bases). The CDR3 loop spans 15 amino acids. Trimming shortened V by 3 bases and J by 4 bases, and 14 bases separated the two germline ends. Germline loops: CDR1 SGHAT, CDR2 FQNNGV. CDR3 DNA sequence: TGTGCCAGCAGCTTGGGAGGACTATTGGCAGATACGCAGTATTTT. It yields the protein CASSLGGLLADTQYF.

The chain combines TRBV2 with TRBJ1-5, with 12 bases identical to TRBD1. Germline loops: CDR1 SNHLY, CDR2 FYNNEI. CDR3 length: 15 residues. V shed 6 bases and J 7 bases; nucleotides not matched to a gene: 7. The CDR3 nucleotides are TGTGCCAGCAGCCTGGGACAGGGGGCTTTGCAGCCCCAGCATTTT. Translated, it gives CASSLGQGALQPQHF. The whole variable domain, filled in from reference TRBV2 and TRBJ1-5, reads EPEVTQTPSHQVTQMGQEVILRCVPISNHLYFYWYRQILGQKVEFLVSFYNNEISEKSEIFDDQFSVERPDGSNFTLKIRSTKLEDSAMYFCASSLGQGALQPQHFGDGTRLSIL.

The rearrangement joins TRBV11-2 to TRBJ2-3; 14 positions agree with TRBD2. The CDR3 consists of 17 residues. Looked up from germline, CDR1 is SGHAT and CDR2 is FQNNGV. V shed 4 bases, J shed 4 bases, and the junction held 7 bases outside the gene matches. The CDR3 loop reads CASSSPRGLAGADTQYF. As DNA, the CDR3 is TGTGCCAGCAGCTCTCCCCGGGGACTAGCGGGAGCAGATACGCAGTATTTT.